The rows below give T cell receptor beta chains drawn from one sample of a study of shared clonotypes between healthy human individuals. Repertoires were generated with immunoSEQ multiplex PCR, while TCRdb's copy carries only in-frame clones and drops some. The sample lists approximately 600,000 clones, 85% to 95% seen once, with 0.11% in the top ten. The sample comprised naive CD8+ T cells sorted from blood. The receptors originated from a woman aged 25 to 45 in good health. The CDR3 runs from the conserved cysteine through the conserved F or W. The D gene is left open where the match is weak. Only part of the rows carry a size: once, few, many, or a class if the clone is expanded.

size: .; V: TRBV19; D: .; J: TRBJ2-7; DNA: TGTGCCAGTAGTATCGCGACAGCCTACGAGCAGTACTTC; CDR3: CASSIATAYEQYF
size: .; V: TRBV25-1; D: .; J: TRBJ1-1; DNA: TGTGCCAGCAGCCCCAGGGCCGGGGGCGGAAACACTGAAGCTTTCTTT; CDR3: CASSPRAGGGNTEAFF
size: .; V: TRBV27; D: .; J: TRBJ1-4; DNA: TGTGCCAGCAGTTTTGTTGGTGGCGGGGAAAAACTGTTTTTT; CDR3: CASSFVGGGEKLFF
size: once; V: TRBV29-1; D: .; J: TRBJ2-3; DNA: TGCAGCGTTCGACACAAAGGACACACAGATACGCAGTATTTT; CDR3: CSVRHKGHTDTQYF
size: .; V: TRBV28; D: .; J: TRBJ2-7; DNA: TGTGCCAGCAGTGGCGACAGAAAAAATTACTCCTACGAGCAGTACTTC; CDR3: CASSGDRKNYSYEQYF
size: .; V: TRBV4-1; D: .; J: TRBJ2-7; DNA: TGCGCCAGCAGCCAACGGGACTTTTACTACGAGCAGTACTTC; CDR3: CASSQRDFYYEQYF
size: .; V: TRBV5-1; D: TRBD1; J: TRBJ2-7; DNA: TGCGCCAGCAGAGAGGACAGGTCCTACGAGCAGTACTTC; CDR3: CASREDRSYEQYF
size: .; V: TRBV4-1; D: .; J: TRBJ2-7; DNA: TGCGCCAGCAGCCAAGGATTTTCCTACGAGCAGTACTTC; CDR3: CASSQGFSYEQYF
size: .; V: TRBV7-9; D: .; J: TRBJ2-7; DNA: TGTGCCAGCAGCTTAGTCCAGGGAATCGTGTACGAGCAGTACTTC; CDR3: CASSLVQGIVYEQYF
size: .; V: TRBV5-1; D: TRBD2; J: TRBJ2-1; DNA: TGCGCCAGCAGCCCGAGACTAGCGGGAGGGCCTTTCAATGAGCAGTTCTTC; CDR3: CASSPRLAGGPFNEQFF
size: .; V: TRBV28; D: .; J: TRBJ2-1; DNA: TGTGCCAGCAGTTTATTAATCGGGGACTACAATGAGCAGTTCTTC; CDR3: CASSLLIGDYNEQFF
size: .; V: TRBV6-5; D: TRBD1; J: TRBJ1-5; DNA: TGTGCCAGCAGCCAAGGGTCAGGGGGTCAGCCCCAGCATTTT; CDR3: CASSQGSGGQPQHF
size: .; V: TRBV5-8; D: TRBD1; J: TRBJ2-7; DNA: TGTGCCAGCAGCTTGACAGGACAGGGAGGTATTGAGCAGTACTTC; CDR3: CASSLTGQGGIEQYF
size: .; V: TRBV10-2; D: TRBD2; J: TRBJ2-7; DNA: TGCGCCAGCGAGAGCGGGGACGGCTACGAGCAGTACTTC; CDR3: CASESGDGYEQYF
size: .; V: TRBV28; D: .; J: TRBJ2-7; DNA: TGTGCCAGCAGTAACTGGGGCCCCTACGAGCAGTACTTC; CDR3: CASSNWGPYEQYF
size: .; V: TRBV28; D: TRBD1; J: TRBJ2-6; DNA: TGTGCCAGCAGAAGACAGGGGTCTGGGGCCAACGTCCTGACTTTC; CDR3: CASRRQGSGANVLTF
size: .; V: TRBV27; D: .; J: TRBJ2-5; DNA: TGTGCCAGCAGCCCGTTTACAGGGATGATCCAAGAGACCCAGTACTTC; CDR3: CASSPFTGMIQETQYF
size: .; V: TRBV21-1; D: .; J: TRBJ1-1; DNA: TGTGCCAGCAGTTGGGGACAGGGGCTTATGAACACTGAAGCTTTCTTT; CDR3: CASSWGQGLMNTEAFF
size: .; V: TRBV28; D: .; J: TRBJ2-7; DNA: TGTGCCAGCAGTTTGAGGGGGATCCCCCTACGAGGGCAGTACTTC; CDR3: CASSLRGIPLRGQYF
size: few; V: TRBV7-9; D: .; J: TRBJ2-7; DNA: TGTGCCAGCACCCAACGCAGCGGTTCCTACGAGCAGTACTTC; CDR3: CASTQRSGSYEQYF
size: .; V: TRBV28; D: .; J: TRBJ2-7; DNA: TGTGCCAGCAGCCTAGGGGTCTACGAGCAGTACTTC; CDR3: CASSLGVYEQYF
size: once; V: TRBV4-1; D: .; J: TRBJ2-7; DNA: TGCGCCAGCAGCTCACCGGGAACCTACGAGCAGTACTTC; CDR3: CASSSPGTYEQYF
size: .; V: TRBV5-6; D: .; J: TRBJ1-4; DNA: TGTGCCAGCAGCTTGTGGGGGGGAACTAATGAAAAACTGTTTTTT; CDR3: CASSLWGGTNEKLFF
size: .; V: TRBV4-1; D: .; J: TRBJ1-4; DNA: TGCGCCAGCAGCCAAGACGGCGGGAAACTGTTTTTT; CDR3: CASSQDGGKLFF
size: .; V: TRBV29-1; D: .; J: TRBJ2-7; DNA: TGCAGCGTTGAAGCAGACAGCTACGAGCAGTACTTC; CDR3: CSVEADSYEQYF
size: .; V: TRBV7-8; D: TRBD1; J: TRBJ2-7; DNA: TGTGCCAGCAGCTTTTTCCACGATGGGGACAGTTCCTACGAGCAGTACTTC; CDR3: CASSFFHDGDSSYEQYF